This paragraph reports one TCR beta chain. Its antigen is still unknown. The DNA is left out, because the CDR3 cannot be placed on it with certainty; the CDR3 is given as TCRdb lists it. Only patients with CD8+CD57+ cell expansion on flow cytometry were chosen for sequencing. Severe acquired aplastic anemia affected all patients. This entry is derived from a study of CD8+CD57+ T cells in acquired aplastic anemia. Study information: Sorted CD4+ and CD8+ cells gave an average of around 3.3 ug of DNA.

The CDR3 contains 16 residues when both ends are counted. The V gene's germline CDR1 is SSHAT and CDR2 FNYEAQ (reference sequence). The template for TCR beta VDJ and CDR3 sequence profiling was genomic DNA. TCRdb itself ran the reads through MiXCR, one entry per CDR3 protein. The data show around 250,000 distinct CDR3 sequences, 82% seen once. The study, taken as a whole, reports: Overlap between patients and controls comprised 25 to 35 CD8+ CDR3 sequences. Patients versus controls showed no significant CD8+ Simpson's diversity difference.

This chain joins TRBV7-7 and TRBJ1-6; the D call TRBD1 from the table was never checked on the DNA. This sequence was found in a human donor with aplastic anemia. What was sequenced was sorted CD4+, CD8+, or CD8+CD57+ T cells (not recorded which) from PBMCs. CDR3 loop: CAVGGGAETQYFGLHF.